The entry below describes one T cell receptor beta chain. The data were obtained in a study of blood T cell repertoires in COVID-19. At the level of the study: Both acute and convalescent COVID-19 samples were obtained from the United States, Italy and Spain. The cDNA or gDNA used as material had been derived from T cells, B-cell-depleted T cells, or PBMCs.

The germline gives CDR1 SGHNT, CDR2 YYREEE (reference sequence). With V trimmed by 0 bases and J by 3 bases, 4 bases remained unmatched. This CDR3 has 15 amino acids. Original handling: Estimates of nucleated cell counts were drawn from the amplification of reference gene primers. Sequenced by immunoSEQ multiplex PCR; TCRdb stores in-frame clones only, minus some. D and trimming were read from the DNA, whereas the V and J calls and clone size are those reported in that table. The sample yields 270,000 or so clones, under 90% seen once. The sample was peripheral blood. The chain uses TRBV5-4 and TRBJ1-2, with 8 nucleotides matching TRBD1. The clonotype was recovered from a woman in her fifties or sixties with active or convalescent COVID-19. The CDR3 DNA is TGTGCCAGCAGCTTGGTTCACAGGGGGGACTATGGCTACACCTTC. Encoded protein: CASSLVHRGDYGYTF. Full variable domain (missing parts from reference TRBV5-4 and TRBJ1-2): ETGVTQSPTHLIKTRGQQVTLRCSSQSGHNTVSWYQQALGQGPQFIFQYYREEENGRGNFPPRFSGLQFPNYSSELNVNALELDDSALYLCASSLVHRGDYGYTFGSGTRLTVV.